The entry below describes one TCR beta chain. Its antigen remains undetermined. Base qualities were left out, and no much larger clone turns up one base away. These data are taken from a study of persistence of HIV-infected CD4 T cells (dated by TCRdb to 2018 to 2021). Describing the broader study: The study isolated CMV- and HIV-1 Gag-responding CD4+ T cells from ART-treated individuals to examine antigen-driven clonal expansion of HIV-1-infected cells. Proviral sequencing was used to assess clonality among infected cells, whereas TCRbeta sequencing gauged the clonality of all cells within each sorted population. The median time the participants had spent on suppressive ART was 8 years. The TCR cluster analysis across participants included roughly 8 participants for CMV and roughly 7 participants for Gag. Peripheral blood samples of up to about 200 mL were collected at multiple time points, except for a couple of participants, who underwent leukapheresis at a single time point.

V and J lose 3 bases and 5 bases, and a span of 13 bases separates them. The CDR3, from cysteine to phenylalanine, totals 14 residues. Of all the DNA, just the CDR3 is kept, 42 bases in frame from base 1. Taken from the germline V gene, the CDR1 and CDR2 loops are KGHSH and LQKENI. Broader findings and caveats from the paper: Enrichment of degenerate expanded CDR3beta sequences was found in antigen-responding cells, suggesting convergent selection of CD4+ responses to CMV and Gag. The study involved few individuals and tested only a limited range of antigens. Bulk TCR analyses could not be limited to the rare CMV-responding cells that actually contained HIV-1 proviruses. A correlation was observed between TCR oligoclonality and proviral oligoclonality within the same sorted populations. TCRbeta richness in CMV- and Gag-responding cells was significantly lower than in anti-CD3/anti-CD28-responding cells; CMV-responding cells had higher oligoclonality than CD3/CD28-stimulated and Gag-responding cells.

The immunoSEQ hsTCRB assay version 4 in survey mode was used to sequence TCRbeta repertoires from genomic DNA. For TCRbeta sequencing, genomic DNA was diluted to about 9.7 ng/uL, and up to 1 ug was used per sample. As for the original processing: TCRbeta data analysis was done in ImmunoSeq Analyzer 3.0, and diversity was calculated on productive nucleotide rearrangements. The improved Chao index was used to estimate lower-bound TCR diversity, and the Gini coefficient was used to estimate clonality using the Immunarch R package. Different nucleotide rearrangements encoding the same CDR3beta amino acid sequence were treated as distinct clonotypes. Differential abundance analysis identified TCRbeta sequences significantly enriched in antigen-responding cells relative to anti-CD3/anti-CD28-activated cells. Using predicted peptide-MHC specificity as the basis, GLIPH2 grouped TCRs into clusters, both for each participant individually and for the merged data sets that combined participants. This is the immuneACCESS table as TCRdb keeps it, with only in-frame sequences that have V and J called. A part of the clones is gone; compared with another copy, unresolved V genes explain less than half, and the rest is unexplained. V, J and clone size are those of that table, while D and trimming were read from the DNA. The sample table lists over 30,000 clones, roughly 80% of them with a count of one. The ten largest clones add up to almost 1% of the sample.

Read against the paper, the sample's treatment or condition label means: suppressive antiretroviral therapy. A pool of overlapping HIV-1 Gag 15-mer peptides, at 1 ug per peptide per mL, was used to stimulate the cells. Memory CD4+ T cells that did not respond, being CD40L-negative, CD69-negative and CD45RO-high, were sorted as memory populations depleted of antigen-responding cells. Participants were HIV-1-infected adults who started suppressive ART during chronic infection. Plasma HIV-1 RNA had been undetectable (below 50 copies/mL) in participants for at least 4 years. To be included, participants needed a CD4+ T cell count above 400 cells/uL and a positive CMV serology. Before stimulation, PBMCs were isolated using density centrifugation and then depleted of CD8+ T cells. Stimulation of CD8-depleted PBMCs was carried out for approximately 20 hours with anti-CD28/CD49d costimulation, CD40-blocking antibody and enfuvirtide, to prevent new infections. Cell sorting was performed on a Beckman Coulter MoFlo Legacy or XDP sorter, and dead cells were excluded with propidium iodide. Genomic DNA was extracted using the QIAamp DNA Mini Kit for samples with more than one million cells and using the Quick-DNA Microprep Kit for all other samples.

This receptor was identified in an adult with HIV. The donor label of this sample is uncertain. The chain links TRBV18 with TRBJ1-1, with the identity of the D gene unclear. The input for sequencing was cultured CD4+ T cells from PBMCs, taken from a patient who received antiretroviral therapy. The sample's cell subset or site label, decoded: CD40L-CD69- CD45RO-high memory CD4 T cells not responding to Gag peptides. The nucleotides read TGTGCCAGCTCACCTCTGGGTGGGGAGACTGAAGCTTTCTTT. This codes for CASSPLGGETEAFF.